This T cell receptor (beta chain) appears in the sequencing data of a study of blood T cell repertoires in COVID-19. Whole-study context: From the United States, Italy and Spain came samples of acute and convalescent COVID-19.

Germline V gene sequence: CDR1 KGHSH, CDR2 LQKENI. With 2 bases removed from V and 1 base from J, the gap between germline ends came to 22 bases. The CDR3 contains 19 residues. Sequencing used immunoSEQ multiplex PCR; TCRdb keeps in-frame clones, though not all of them. The sample lists about 200,000 clones; about four fifths were seen once. The specimen sequenced was PBMCs or T cells enriched from blood (not recorded which). The sequence came from a man between 35 and 55 years old who had recovered from COVID-19. The chain carries TRBV18 and TRBJ2-3; a possible D gene is TRBD2 (6 bases). The CDR3 here is CASSPIVAARTPGTDTQYF. The CDR3 DNA follows: TGTGCCAGCTCACCAATCGTAGCGGCGAGAACCCCCGGCACAGATACGCAGTATTTT.